The T cell receptor (beta chain) described here comes from a study of shared clonotypes between healthy human individuals. This clone was seen only once. Generated by immunoSEQ multiplex PCR, the TCRdb table keeps only in-frame clones and is missing some. The sample holds about 100,000 clones, around half seen once. Sequenced material: PBMCs. The source is a woman aged 40 to 50 in good health. Some clones in this sample may be carry-over from other donors' samples.

CDR3 region: CASSQELVGYEQYF. CDR3 sequence (DNA): TGCGCCAGCAGCCAAGAATTGGTTGGCTACGAGCAGTACTTC. The chain uses TRBV4-3 and TRBJ2-7, with D unresolved. The CDR3 consists of 14 residues. Trimming stripped 0 bases from V and 3 bases from J, with 9 bases between. Germline V gene data show CDR1 as LGHNA and CDR2 as YSLEER.